The sequence of this T cell receptor beta chain was determined in a study of blood T cell repertoires in COVID-19. Clones were sequenced by immunoSEQ multiplex PCR, and TCRdb holds only the in-frame ones, with some missing. Of approximately 100,000 clones in the sample, around 85% are singletons; the top ten hold 1.5% to 2%. CDR1 MNHEY and CDR2 SMNVEV come from the germline V gene (reference sequence). V lost 7 bases, J lost 1 base, and 13 bases lay in between. This CDR3 spans 15 amino acids. The TCR sequence derives from a woman aged 70-85 years with active or convalescent COVID-19. The gene calls are TRBV27 and TRBJ1-4; a weak D match, TRBD1 (5 bases). The specimen was peripheral blood. The CDR3 protein is CASKMQGGTNEKLFF. CDR3 nucleotide sequence: TGTGCCAGCAAAATGCAGGGAGGAACTAATGAAAAACTGTTTTTT.